The 24 T cell receptor beta chains below all came from one sample that was sequenced in a study of blood T cell repertoires in COVID-19. Data came from immunoSEQ multiplex PCR; TCRdb stores just in-frame clones and leaves some out. There are a few hundred thousand clones in the sample; approximately 81% occur only once, and about 6.9% lies in the top ten. Sequencing was carried out using PBMCs or T cells enriched from blood (not recorded which). Receptors originate from a woman between 45 and 65 years old who had been exposed to COVID-19.

V gene TRBV30 combines with J gene TRBJ1-1; D unresolved. Germline values: CDR1 GTSNPN, CDR2 SVGIG (reference sequence). This CDR3 is built from 13 residues. The CDR3 sequence: CAYAPVGNTEAFF. The CDR3 nucleotides read TGTGCATATGCCCCCGTCGGGAACACTGAAGCTTTCTTT.

The V gene is TRBV9, the J gene TRBJ2-2, with 7 bases fitting TRBD2. The CDR3 totals 15 residues. Trimming cost V 3 bases and J 2 bases; bases outside gene matches: 4. Per the germline V gene, CDR1 is SGDLS and CDR2 is YYNGEE. The CDR3: CASSAGTTNTGELFF. The CDR3 DNA follows: TGTGCCAGCAGCGCCGGGACTACCAACACCGGGGAGCTGTTTTTT. Looking up the rest from reference TRBV9 and TRBJ2-2 gives the full variable domain: DSGVTQTPKHLITATGQRVTLRCSPRSGDLSVYWYQQSLDQGLQFLIQYYNGEERAKGNILERFSAQQFPDLHSELNLSSLELGDSALYFCASSAGTTNTGELFFGEGSRLTVL.

The chain employs TRBV3-1 (or the pseudogene TRBV3-2) and TRBJ1-2, with TRBD1 matching over 8 bases. CDR1 and CDR2 from the germline V gene are LGHDT and YNNKEL (reference sequence). V lost 4 bases, J lost 5 bases, and 9 bases stayed unmatched. The CDR3 contains 15 residues. The DNA of the CDR3 is TGTGCCAGCAGCCCCCAACCGGGACAGGTATATGGCTACACCTTC. It specifies CASSPQPGQVYGYTF.

The chain uses TRBV5-4 and TRBJ1-1; 7 bases align to TRBD1. Germline CDR1 SGHNT, CDR2 YYREEE (reference sequence). The CDR3 is 14 residues long. V was clipped by 2 bases and J by 4 bases; unmatched bases: 5. The CDR3 reads CASSLDRATTEAFF. In DNA, the CDR3 is TGTGCCAGCAGCTTAGACAGGGCGACCACTGAAGCTTTCTTT.

V gene TRBV19 combines with J gene TRBJ1-2; TRBD1 might be the D (6 bases). Germline assignment: CDR1 LNHDA and CDR2 SQIVND (reference sequence). CDR3 size: 13 residues. The V gene lost 5 bases and the J gene lost 8 bases, with 15 bases spanning the gap. The CDR3 DNA is TGTGCCAGTAGTGCACAGGGTATAGGCGGCTACACCTTC. This gives the protein CASSAQGIGGYTF.

The V gene is TRBV7-2, the J gene TRBJ2-3, with D possibly being TRBD2 (5 bases). The germline V gene encodes CDR1 SGHTA and CDR2 FQGNSA. The CDR3 has 16 residues. With 7 bases removed from V and 1 base from J, the gap between germline ends came to 18 bases. CDR3 protein: CASTTLWSSGTDTQYF. The CDR3 DNA sequence: TGTGCCAGCACAACTTTGTGGAGTAGCGGCACAGATACGCAGTATTTT. Full variable domain (rest looked up from reference TRBV7-2 and TRBJ2-3): GAGVSQSPSNKVTEKGKDVELRCDPISGHTALYWYRQSLGQGLEFLIYFQGNSAPDKSGLPSDRFSAERTGGSVSTLTIQRTQQEDSAVYLCASTTLWSSGTDTQYFGPGTRLTVL.

The rearrangement joins TRBV28 to TRBJ2-2; the match to TRBD2 covers 8 bases. The CDR3 contains 16 residues. J was trimmed by 5 bases and V by 6 bases; bases with no gene match: 11. The germline V gene encodes CDR1 MDHEN and CDR2 SYDVKM. As DNA, the CDR3 is TGTGCCAGCAGCTCCCCCGGGGGGGCGGGGACCGGGGAGCTGTTTTTT. This gives the protein CASSSPGGAGTGELFF.

The chain employs TRBV19 and TRBJ1-4, with 9 bases matching TRBD1. The CDR3 totals 14 residues. Germline V gene lookup returns CDR1 LNHDA and CDR2 SQIVND (reference sequence). V shed 5 bases, J shed 6 bases, and the junction held 4 bases outside the gene matches. CDR3 sequence (DNA): TGTGCCAGTAGTTCCCGACAGGGGGATGAAAAACTGTTTTTT. It specifies CASSSRQGDEKLFF.

In this sample, this clone turned up a few times. The rearrangement uses TRBV3-1 (or the pseudogene TRBV3-2) and TRBJ1-2; tentatively, D is TRBD1 (5 bases). Germline CDR1 reads LGHDT; CDR2 reads YNNKEL (reference sequence). V lost 1 base to trimming and J lost 8 bases, with 20 bases between them. This CDR3 region has 16 residues. CDR3 protein: CASSQARGSFAGGYTF. The CDR3 coding sequence is TGTGCCAGCAGCCAAGCTCGGGGGAGTTTCGCAGGGGGCTACACCTTC.

The chain is built from TRBV29-1 and TRBJ1-1; TRBD1 is a possible D gene (6 bases). From germline, CDR1 is SQVTM and CDR2 ANQGSEA. The CDR3 is 15 residues long. V lost 3 bases to trimming and J lost 4 bases, with 18 bases between them. CDR3 sequence reads: CSVEVATGRGTEAFF. CDR3 coding DNA: TGCAGCGTTGAGGTTGCCACAGGGAGAGGCACTGAAGCTTTCTTT.

The CDR3 coding sequence is TGTGCTAGTGCCCCGTTAAGACAGGGGGTTTTGGGCTACACCTTC. Encoded protein: CASAPLRQGVLGYTF. V gene TRBV12-5 combines with J gene TRBJ1-2; 9 bases match TRBD1. Germline V CDR1 and CDR2: LGHNT, FRNRAP. Losses at the gene ends were 7 bases for V and 8 bases for J; bases not matched to a gene: 14. This CDR3 spans 15 amino acids.

The chain employs TRBV29-1 and TRBJ1-1; a weak D match, TRBD1 (5 bases). V shed 4 bases and J shed 4 bases, with 13 bases lying between them. CDR3 length equals 13 residues. Germline V lookup: CDR1 SQVTM, CDR2 ANQGSEA. The CDR3 region has the DNA TGCAGCGTTGCCCACTGGGGGGGCACTGAAGCTTTCTTT. This sequence encodes CSVAHWGGTEAFF. Full variable domain (rest looked up from reference TRBV29-1 and TRBJ1-1): SAVISQKPSRDICQRGTSLTIQCQVDSQVTMMFWYRQQPGQSLTLIATANQGSEATYESGFVIDKFPISRPNLTFSTLTVSNMSPEDSSIYLCSVAHWGGTEAFFGQGTRLTVV.

The genes are TRBV14 and TRBJ2-1; 9 nucleotides line up with TRBD2. Germline CDR1 SGHDN, CDR2 FVKESK. V shed 1 base and J 9 bases; nucleotides not matched to a gene: 10. The CDR3 extends over 16 amino acids. The CDR3 sequence: CASSQVAAGGSGEQFF. The CDR3 nucleotides are TGTGCCAGCAGCCAAGTGGCAGCGGGGGGTTCCGGTGAGCAGTTCTTC.

This clone was picked up one time. The J gene is TRBJ1-2, the V gene TRBV4-2; no reliable D call. This CDR3 comprises 14 residues. V was trimmed by 0 bases and J by 8 bases, leaving 13 bases between them. The germline gives CDR1 LGHNA, CDR2 YNFKEQ. CDR3 amino acids: CASSQEVAARGYTF. CDR3 nucleotide sequence: TGTGCCAGCAGCCAAGAAGTAGCGGCTCGCGGCTACACCTTC.

The V gene is TRBV7-2, the J gene TRBJ2-7; no reliable D call. The CDR3 extends over 13 amino acids. The V and J ends lost 4 bases and 0 bases respectively, with 7 bases between them. Germline V CDR1 and CDR2: SGHTA, FQGNSA. The CDR3, as DNA: TGTGCCAGCAGCTCCTACCTCTCCTACGAGCAGTACTTC. Its protein product is CASSSYLSYEQYF.

V gene TRBV6-5 combines with J gene TRBJ1-2, with D hard to call. V was cut by 2 bases and J by 4 bases, with 8 bases left in between. The CDR3 length is 13 residues. Germline loops: CDR1 MNHEY, CDR2 SVGAGI. CDR3 bases: TGTGCCAGCAGTTACGGGCCCCTCTATGGCTACACCTTC. It translates to CASSYGPLYGYTF.

The chain joins TRBV5-1 to TRBJ2-1, with D possibly being TRBD1 (7 bases). Germline-derived CDR1 and CDR2 are SGHRS and YFSETQ. The CDR3 consists of 16 residues. Trimming pared 4 bases from V and 2 bases from J, leaving 16 bases between. The CDR3 protein is CASSGVQGGAYNEQFF. CDR3 DNA: TGCGCCAGCAGCGGCGTTCAGGGGGGCGCCTACAATGAGCAGTTCTTC.

The CDR3 sequence: CASSSPSLGGHSYEQYF. CDR3 DNA: TGTGCCAGCAGTTCCCCCTCCTTGGGAGGGCACTCCTACGAGCAGTACTTC. The genes are TRBV27 and TRBJ2-7; TRBD2 aligns across 7 bases. V lost 4 bases and J lost 0; bases outside the gene matches: 12. Germline lookup yields CDR1 MNHEY and CDR2 SMNVEV (reference sequence). The CDR3 runs 17 residues.

The CDR3 DNA follows: TGTGCCACCCGAGGAGGGGGCATACACGAGCAGTACTTC. As protein: CATRGGGIHEQYF. V is TRBV6-1 and J is TRBJ2-7; D perhaps matches TRBD1 (7 bases). Trimming pared 10 bases from V and 5 bases from J, leaving 18 bases between. The CDR3 length is 13 residues. CDR1 is MNHNS, CDR2 SASEGT, per germline.

V gene TRBV5-5 combines with J gene TRBJ1-1; TRBD1 aligns across 8 bases. Germline loops: CDR1 SGHKS, CDR2 YYEKEE (reference sequence). The CDR3 spans 13 residues. Trimming at V came to 2 bases and at J to 8 bases, leaving 5 bases not matched to a gene. CDR3 residues: CASSFNRGWEAFF. DNA for the CDR3: TGTGCCAGCAGCTTCAACAGGGGGTGGGAAGCTTTCTTT.

Only one count was recorded for this clone. The rearrangement joins TRBV5-6 to TRBJ1-6; the D gene is possibly TRBD1 (6 bases). The germline gives CDR1 SGHDT, CDR2 YYEEEE. V shed 4 bases and J shed 9 bases, with 17 bases lying between them. This CDR3 spans 15 amino acids. CDR3 coding DNA: TGTGCCAGCAGCACGCCACAGGGAGGGAGTTCACCCCTCCACTTT. Amino acids: CASSTPQGGSSPLHF.

The rearrangement uses TRBV7-8 and TRBJ2-4, with 7 bases fitting TRBD1. The V gene's germline CDR1 is SGHVS and CDR2 FQNEAQ. This CDR3 has 16 amino acids. J was trimmed by 0 bases and V by 1 base; bases with no gene match: 3. The CDR3 protein is CASSLGGQPAKNIQYF. In DNA, the CDR3 is TGTGCCAGCAGCTTAGGGGGACAGCCAGCCAAAAACATTCAGTACTTC.

The gene calls are TRBV10-3 and TRBJ2-2; unclear D gene. Trimming removed 8 bases at V and 1 base at J, with 8 bases between. Germline-derived CDR1 and CDR2 are ENHRY and SYGVKD. This CDR3 has 13 residues. CDR3 bases: TGTGCCATCCGGTATCAGAACACCGGGGAGCTGTTTTTT. This gives the protein CAIRYQNTGELFF.

This clone was observed at least ten times. V usage is TRBV27 and J usage is TRBJ1-2; perhaps TRBD1 as D (5 bases). Trimming took 6 bases from V and 6 from J, leaving 17 bases between them. The CDR3 runs 14 residues. CDR1 and CDR2 from the germline V gene are MNHEY and SMNVEV (reference sequence). The CDR3 is CASSLMGTGDGYTF. DNA for the CDR3: TGTGCCAGCAGCCTTATGGGGACGGGAGATGGCTACACCTTC.